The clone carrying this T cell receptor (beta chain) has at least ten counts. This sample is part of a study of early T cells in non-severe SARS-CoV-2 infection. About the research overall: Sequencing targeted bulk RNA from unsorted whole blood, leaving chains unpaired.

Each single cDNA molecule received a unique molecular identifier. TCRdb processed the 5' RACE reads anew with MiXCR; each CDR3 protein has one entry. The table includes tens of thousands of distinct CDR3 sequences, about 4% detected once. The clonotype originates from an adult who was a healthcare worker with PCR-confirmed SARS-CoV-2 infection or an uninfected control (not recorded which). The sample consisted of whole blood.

The CDR3 is CASRAGGANTGELFF. CDR3 DNA sequence: TGTGCCAGCAGGGCAGGGGGCGCGAACACCGGGGAGCTGTTTTTT. The V call is TRBV7-9, the J call TRBJ2-2; 8 bases line up with TRBD1. Germline V gene lookup returns CDR1 SEHNR and CDR2 FQNEAQ (reference sequence). J was trimmed by 0 bases and V by 6 bases; bases with no gene match: 3. The CDR3 runs to 15 residues. The variable domain in full, completed from reference TRBV7-9 and TRBJ2-2, reads DTGVSQNPRHKITKRGQNVTFRCDPISEHNRLYWYRQTLGQGPEFLTYFQNEAQLEKSRLLSDRFSAERPKGSFSTLEIQRTEQGDSAMYLCASRAGGANTGELFFGEGSRLTVL.